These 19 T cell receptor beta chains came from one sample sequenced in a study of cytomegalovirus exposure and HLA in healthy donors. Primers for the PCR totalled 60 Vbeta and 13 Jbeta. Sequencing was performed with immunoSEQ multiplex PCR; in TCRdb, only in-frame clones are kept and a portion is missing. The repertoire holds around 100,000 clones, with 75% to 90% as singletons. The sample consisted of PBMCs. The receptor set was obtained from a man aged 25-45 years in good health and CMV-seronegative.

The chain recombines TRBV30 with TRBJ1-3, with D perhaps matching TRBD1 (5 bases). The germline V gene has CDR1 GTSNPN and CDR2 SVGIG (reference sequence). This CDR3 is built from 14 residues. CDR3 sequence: CAVPGHSSGNTIYF. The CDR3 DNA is TGTGCTGTCCCTGGACACTCCTCTGGAAACACCATATATTTT.

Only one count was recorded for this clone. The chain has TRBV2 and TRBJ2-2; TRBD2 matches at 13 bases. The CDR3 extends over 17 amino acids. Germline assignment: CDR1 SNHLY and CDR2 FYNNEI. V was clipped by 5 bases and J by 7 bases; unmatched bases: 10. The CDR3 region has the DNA TGTGCCAGCAGTTATAGGACTAGCGGGAGTAATAACGGGGAGCTGTTTTTT. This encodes CASSYRTSGSNNGELFF.

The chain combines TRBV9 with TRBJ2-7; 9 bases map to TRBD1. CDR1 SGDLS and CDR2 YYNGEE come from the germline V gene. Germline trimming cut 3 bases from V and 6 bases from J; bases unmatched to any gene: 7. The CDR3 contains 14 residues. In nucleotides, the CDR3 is TGTGCCAGCAGCGCTGCGGGACAGGGCAGCGAGCAGTACTTC. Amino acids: CASSAAGQGSEQYF.

Written as DNA, the CDR3 is TGCAGCGTGGGACAGCTTGAAGCTTTCTTT. This translates into CSVGQLEAFF. The gene calls are TRBV29-1 and TRBJ1-1; 7 bases align to TRBD1. CDR3 length: 10 amino acids. Germline V CDR1 and CDR2: SQVTM, ANQGSEA. V dropped 6 bases and J dropped 7; count of bases not matched to a gene: 2. The full variable domain, in which reference TRBV29-1 and TRBJ1-1 provide the parts outside the CDR3, is SAVISQKPSRDICQRGTSLTIQCQVDSQVTMMFWYRQQPGQSLTLIATANQGSEATYESGFVIDKFPISRPNLTFSTLTVSNMSPEDSSIYLCSVGQLEAFFGQGTRLTVV.

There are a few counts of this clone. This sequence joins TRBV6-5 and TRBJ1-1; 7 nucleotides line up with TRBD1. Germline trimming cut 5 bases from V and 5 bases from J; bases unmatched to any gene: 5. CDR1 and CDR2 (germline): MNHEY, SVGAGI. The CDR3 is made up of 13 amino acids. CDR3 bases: TGTGCCAGCAGTCAACAGGGGCGGACTGAAGCTTTCTTT. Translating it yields CASSQQGRTEAFF.

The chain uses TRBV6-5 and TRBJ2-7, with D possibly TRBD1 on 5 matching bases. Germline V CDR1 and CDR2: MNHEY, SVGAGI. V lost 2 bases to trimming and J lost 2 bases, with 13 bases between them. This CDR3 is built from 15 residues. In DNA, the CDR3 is TGTGCCAGCAGTTACACCCCAGGGTTAGCCTACGAGCAGTACTTC. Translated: CASSYTPGLAYEQYF.

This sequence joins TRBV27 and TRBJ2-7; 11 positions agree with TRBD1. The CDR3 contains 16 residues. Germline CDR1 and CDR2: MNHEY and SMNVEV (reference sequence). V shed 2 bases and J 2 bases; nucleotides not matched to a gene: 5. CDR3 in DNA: TGTGCCAGCAGTTTACGGATGGACAGGGGGCCCTACGAGCAGTACTTC. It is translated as CASSLRMDRGPYEQYF.

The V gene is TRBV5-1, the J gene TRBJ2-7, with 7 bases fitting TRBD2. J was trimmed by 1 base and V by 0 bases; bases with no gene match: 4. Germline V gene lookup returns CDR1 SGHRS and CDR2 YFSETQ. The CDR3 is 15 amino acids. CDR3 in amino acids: CASSLVSGTSYEQYF. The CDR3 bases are TGCGCCAGCAGCTTGGTGAGCGGGACTTCCTACGAGCAGTACTTC.

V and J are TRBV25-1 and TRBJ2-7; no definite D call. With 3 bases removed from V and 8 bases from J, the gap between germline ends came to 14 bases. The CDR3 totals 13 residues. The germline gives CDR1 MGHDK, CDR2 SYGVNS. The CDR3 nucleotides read TGTGCCAGCAGTGATCCTCATCACACAAAGCAGTACTTC. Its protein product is CASSDPHHTKQYF.

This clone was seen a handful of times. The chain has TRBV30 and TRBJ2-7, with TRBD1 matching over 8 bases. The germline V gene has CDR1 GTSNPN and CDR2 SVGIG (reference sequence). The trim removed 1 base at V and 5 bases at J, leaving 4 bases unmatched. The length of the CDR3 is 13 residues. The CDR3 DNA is TGTGCCTGGAGTGAATGGACAGGGAACGAGCAGTACTTC. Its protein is CAWSEWTGNEQYF.

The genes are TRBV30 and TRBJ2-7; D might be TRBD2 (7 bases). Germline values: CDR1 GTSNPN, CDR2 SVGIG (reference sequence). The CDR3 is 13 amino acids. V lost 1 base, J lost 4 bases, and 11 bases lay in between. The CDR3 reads CAWSGGGFYEQYF. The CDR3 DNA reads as TGTGCCTGGAGTGGGGGGGGCTTTTACGAGCAGTACTTC.

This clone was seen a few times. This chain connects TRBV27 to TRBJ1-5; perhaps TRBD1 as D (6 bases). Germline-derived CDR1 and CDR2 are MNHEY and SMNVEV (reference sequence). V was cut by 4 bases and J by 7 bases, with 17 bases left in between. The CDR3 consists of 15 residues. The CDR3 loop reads CASSSNRDNLQPQHF. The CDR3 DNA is TGTGCCAGCAGTTCGAACCGGGACAACCTCCAGCCCCAGCATTTT.

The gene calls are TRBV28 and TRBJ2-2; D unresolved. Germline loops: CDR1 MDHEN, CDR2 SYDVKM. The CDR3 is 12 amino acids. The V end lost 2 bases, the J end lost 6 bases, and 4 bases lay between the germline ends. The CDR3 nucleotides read TGTGCCAGCAGTTTACTCTCCGGGGAGCTGTTTTTT. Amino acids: CASSLLSGELFF.

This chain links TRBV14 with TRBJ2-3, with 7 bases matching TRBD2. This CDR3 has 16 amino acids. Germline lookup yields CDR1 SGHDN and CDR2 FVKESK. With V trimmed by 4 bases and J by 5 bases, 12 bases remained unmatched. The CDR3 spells CASSPRASGAVDTQYF. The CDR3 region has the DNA TGTGCCAGCAGCCCTAGGGCCAGCGGGGCTGTAGATACGCAGTATTTT.

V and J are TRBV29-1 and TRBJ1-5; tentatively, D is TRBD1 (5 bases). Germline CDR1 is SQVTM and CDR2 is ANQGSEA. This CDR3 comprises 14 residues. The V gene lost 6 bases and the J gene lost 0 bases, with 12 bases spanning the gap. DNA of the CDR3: TGCAGCGTCGCTACAGGATCTAGCAATCAGCCCCAGCATTTT. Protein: CSVATGSSNQPQHF.

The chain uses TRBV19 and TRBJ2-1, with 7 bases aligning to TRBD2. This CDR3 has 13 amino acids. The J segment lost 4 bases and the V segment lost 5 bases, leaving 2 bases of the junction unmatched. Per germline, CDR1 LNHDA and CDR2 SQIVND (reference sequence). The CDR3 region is CASSEGGYNEQFF. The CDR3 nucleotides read TGTGCCAGTAGTGAGGGAGGGTACAATGAGCAGTTCTTC.

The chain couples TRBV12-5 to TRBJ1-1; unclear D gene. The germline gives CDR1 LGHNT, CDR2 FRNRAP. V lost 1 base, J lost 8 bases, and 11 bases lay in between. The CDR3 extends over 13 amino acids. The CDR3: CASGLGSRKEAFF. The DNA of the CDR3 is TGTGCTAGTGGTTTGGGGTCGCGAAAAGAAGCTTTCTTT. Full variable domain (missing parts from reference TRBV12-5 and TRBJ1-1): DARVTQTPRHKVTEMGQEVTMRCQPILGHNTVFWYRQTMMQGLELLAYFRNRAPLDDSGMPKDRFSAEMPDATLATLKIQPSEPRDSAVYFCASGLGSRKEAFFGQGTRLTVV.

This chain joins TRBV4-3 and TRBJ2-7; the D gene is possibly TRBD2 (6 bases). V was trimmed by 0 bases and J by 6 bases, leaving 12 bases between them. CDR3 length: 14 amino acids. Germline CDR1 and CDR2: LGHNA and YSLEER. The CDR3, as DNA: TGCGCCAGCAGCCAAGACGGGGGAGTTGGCGAGCAGTACTTC. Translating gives CASSQDGGVGEQYF.

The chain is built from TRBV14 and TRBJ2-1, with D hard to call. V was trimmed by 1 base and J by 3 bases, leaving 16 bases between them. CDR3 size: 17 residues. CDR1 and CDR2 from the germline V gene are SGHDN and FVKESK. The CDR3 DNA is TGTGCCAGCAGCCAAGCGGCGGCGATGCCCCTCTACAATGAGCAGTTCTTC. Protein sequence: CASSQAAAMPLYNEQFF. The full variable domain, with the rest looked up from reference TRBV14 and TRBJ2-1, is EAGVTQFPSHSVIEKGQTVTLRCDPISGHDNLYWYRRVMGKEIKFLLHFVKESKQDESGMPNNRFLAERTGGTYSTLKVQPAELEDSGVYFCASSQAAAMPLYNEQFFGPGTRLTVL.